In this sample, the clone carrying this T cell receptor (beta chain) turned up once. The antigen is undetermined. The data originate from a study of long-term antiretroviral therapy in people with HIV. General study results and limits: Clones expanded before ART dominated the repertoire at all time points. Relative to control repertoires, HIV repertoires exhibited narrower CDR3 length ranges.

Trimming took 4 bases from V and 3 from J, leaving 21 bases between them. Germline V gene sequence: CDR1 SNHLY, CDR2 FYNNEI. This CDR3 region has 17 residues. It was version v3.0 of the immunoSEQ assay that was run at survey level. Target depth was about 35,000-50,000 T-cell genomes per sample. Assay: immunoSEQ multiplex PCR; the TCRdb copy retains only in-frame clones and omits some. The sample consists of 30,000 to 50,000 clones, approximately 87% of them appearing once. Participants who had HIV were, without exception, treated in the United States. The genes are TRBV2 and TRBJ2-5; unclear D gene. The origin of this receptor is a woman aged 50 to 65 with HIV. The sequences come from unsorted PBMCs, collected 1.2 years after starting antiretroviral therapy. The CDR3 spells CASSVPGRLNQKETQYF. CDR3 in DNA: TGTGCCAGCAGTGTTCCGGGCCGACTTAACCAAAAAGAGACCCAGTACTTC.